These T cell receptor beta chains were read from a single sample in a study of human T cells and chemical hapten exposure. A single record per CDR3 protein comes from TCRdb applying MiXCR to the RACE reads. The sample contains 95,000 to 150,000 distinct CDR3 sequences, approximately 10% of which appear only once. The sequenced sample was whole blood, obtained in connection with sensitization to the hapten diphenylcyclopropenone (DPC). These TCRs come from a woman in her forties or fifties with alopecia areata. Some clones in this sample may be carry-over from other donors' samples. Both conserved end residues are part of each CDR3. A D gene is named only where the DNA matches it firmly. Clone size is stated in some rows and not others, as once, few, many or a class when expanded.

clone_size: few; d_call: -; j_call: TRBJ2-1; v_call: TRBV10-2; cdr3_nt: TGCGCCAGCAGTGAAGGTCCCCTCCAGTTCTTC; cdr3_aa: CASSEGPLQFF
clone_size: many; d_call: -; j_call: TRBJ2-3; v_call: TRBV3-1; cdr3_nt: TGTGCCAGCAGCCCTCCTCGGGGCACAGATACGCAGTATTTT; cdr3_aa: CASSPPRGTDTQYF
clone_size: many; d_call: TRBD1; j_call: TRBJ2-1; v_call: TRBV28; cdr3_nt: TGTGCCAGCAGTCCAGGGGGAACAACCTACAATGAGCAGTTCTTC; cdr3_aa: CASSPGGTTYNEQFF
clone_size: many; d_call: -; j_call: TRBJ2-2; v_call: TRBV18; cdr3_nt: TGTGCCAGCTCACCACCTTCCGGGAGTCCGAACACCGGGGAGCTGTTTTTT; cdr3_aa: CASSPPSGSPNTGELFF
clone_size: few; d_call: TRBD1; j_call: TRBJ2-2; v_call: TRBV12-3/TRBV12-4; cdr3_nt: TGTGCCAGCAGTGGGACAGGGAGGACCGGGGAGCTGTTTTTT; cdr3_aa: CASSGTGRTGELFF
clone_size: few; d_call: -; j_call: TRBJ1-5; v_call: TRBV20-1; cdr3_nt: TGCAGTGCGACCAGGGTCAATCAGCCCCAGCATTTT; cdr3_aa: CSATRVNQPQHF
clone_size: -; d_call: -; j_call: TRBJ2-7; v_call: TRBV5-1; cdr3_nt: TGCGCCAGCAGCATGGACGGTTACGAGCAGTACTTC; cdr3_aa: CASSMDGYEQYF
clone_size: -; d_call: -; j_call: TRBJ2-5; v_call: TRBV10-2; cdr3_nt: TGCGCCAGCAGTGAGCCCGGGCAAGAGACCCAGTACTTC; cdr3_aa: CASSEPGQETQYF
clone_size: -; d_call: -; j_call: TRBJ1-6; v_call: TRBV12-3/TRBV12-4; cdr3_nt: TGTGCCAGCAGTTTGGCAGGGGTCATCGATTCACCCCTCCACTTT; cdr3_aa: CASSLAGVIDSPLHF
clone_size: -; d_call: TRBD1; j_call: TRBJ1-5; v_call: TRBV18; cdr3_nt: TGTGCCAGCTCACCGGGCAGGGGGCAGCCCCAGCATTTT; cdr3_aa: CASSPGRGQPQHF
clone_size: -; d_call: -; j_call: TRBJ1-2; v_call: TRBV3-1; cdr3_nt: TGTGCCAGCAGCCCCCCAGGACCGAATCGAGAGGGCTACACCTTC; cdr3_aa: CASSPPGPNREGYTF
clone_size: few; d_call: -; j_call: TRBJ2-2; v_call: TRBV3-1; cdr3_nt: TGTGCCAGCAGCTTACGACAGGTCAGGGGCACCGGGGAGCTGTTTTTT; cdr3_aa: CASSLRQVRGTGELFF
clone_size: -; d_call: -; j_call: TRBJ2-1; v_call: TRBV15; cdr3_nt: TGTGCCACCAGCCTTAACCCCAATATCGTCAGTGAGCAGTTCTTC; cdr3_aa: CATSLNPNIVSEQFF
clone_size: few; d_call: TRBD1; j_call: TRBJ2-1; v_call: TRBV6-2/TRBV6-3; cdr3_nt: TGTGCCAGCAGCTCGGACAGGCGGGTAAGGGGTGAGCAGTTCTTC; cdr3_aa: CASSSDRRVRGEQFF
clone_size: many; d_call: TRBD2; j_call: TRBJ2-3; v_call: TRBV3-1; cdr3_nt: TGTGCCAGCAGCCAAGGTCCAGCGGGAAGCACAGATACGCAGTATTTT; cdr3_aa: CASSQGPAGSTDTQYF
clone_size: -; d_call: -; j_call: TRBJ2-3; v_call: TRBV5-1; cdr3_nt: TGCGCCAGCAGCCTACCCACAGATACGCAGTATTTT; cdr3_aa: CASSLPTDTQYF
clone_size: few; d_call: -; j_call: TRBJ2-6; v_call: TRBV15; cdr3_nt: TGTGCCACCAGCAGTAGAACTGGGGCCAACGTCCTGACTTTC; cdr3_aa: CATSSRTGANVLTF
clone_size: -; d_call: TRBD1; j_call: TRBJ2-7; v_call: TRBV13; cdr3_nt: TGTGCCAGCAGCCCTCGGACAGGGGGAAGCTCCTACGAGCAGTACTTC; cdr3_aa: CASSPRTGGSSYEQYF
clone_size: -; d_call: -; j_call: TRBJ1-3; v_call: TRBV12-3/TRBV12-4; cdr3_nt: TGTGCCTGTAGGTGGGGGTACGGAAACACCATATATTTT; cdr3_aa: CACRWGYGNTIYF
clone_size: -; d_call: -; j_call: TRBJ1-5; v_call: TRBV28; cdr3_nt: TGTGCCAGCAACCCTTTAGGTCAGCCCCAGCATTTT; cdr3_aa: CASNPLGQPQHF
clone_size: few; d_call: -; j_call: TRBJ2-4; v_call: TRBV20-1; cdr3_nt: TGCAGTGGGGCGGGGGCCCAGAGGAACATTCAGTACTTC; cdr3_aa: CSGAGAQRNIQYF
clone_size: -; d_call: -; j_call: TRBJ1-1; v_call: TRBV29-1; cdr3_nt: TGCAGCGTTGTACAGGGCTACACTGAAGCTTTCTTT; cdr3_aa: CSVVQGYTEAFF
clone_size: few; d_call: -; j_call: TRBJ1-2; v_call: TRBV9; cdr3_nt: TGTGCCAGCAGCGTAGATCCTACTAACTATGGCTACACCTTC; cdr3_aa: CASSVDPTNYGYTF
clone_size: -; d_call: -; j_call: TRBJ2-4; v_call: TRBV20-1; cdr3_nt: TGCAGTGCTAGGGCCCTAGCGATAGCCAAAAACATTCAGTACTTC; cdr3_aa: CSARALAIAKNIQYF
clone_size: few; d_call: -; j_call: TRBJ1-1; v_call: TRBV7-8; cdr3_nt: TGTGCCAGCAGCTTAGCGCGGGGCGTAAACACTGAAGCTTTCTTT; cdr3_aa: CASSLARGVNTEAFF
clone_size: few; d_call: -; j_call: TRBJ2-2; v_call: TRBV5-4; cdr3_nt: TGTGCCAGCAGCACCGTAGCGGAAACGAACACCGGGGAGCTGTTTTTT; cdr3_aa: CASSTVAETNTGELFF
clone_size: -; d_call: TRBD2; j_call: TRBJ2-3; v_call: TRBV7-6; cdr3_nt: TGTGCCAGCAGCCCACAGCGGGGGGCACGCACAGATACGCAGTATTTT; cdr3_aa: CASSPQRGARTDTQYF
clone_size: few; d_call: TRBD2; j_call: TRBJ2-6; v_call: TRBV7-8; cdr3_nt: TGTGCCAGCAGCCCTTCGGCCGCGGGAGGCTCCCTCTCTGGGGCCAACGTCCTGACTTTC; cdr3_aa: CASSPSAAGGSLSGANVLTF
clone_size: few; d_call: TRBD2; j_call: TRBJ2-5; v_call: TRBV12-3/TRBV12-4; cdr3_nt: TGTGCCAGCAGTGTTATAGCGGGGCCCCAAGAGACCCAGTACTTC; cdr3_aa: CASSVIAGPQETQYF
clone_size: many; d_call: -; j_call: TRBJ2-3; v_call: TRBV20-1; cdr3_nt: TGCAGCCCAGGGGACCCGAGCACAGATACGCAGTATTTT; cdr3_aa: CSPGDPSTDTQYF
clone_size: few; d_call: -; j_call: TRBJ1-5; v_call: TRBV2; cdr3_nt: TGTGCCAGCAGGGGGGGGGGGTATCAGCCCCAGCATTTT; cdr3_aa: CASRGGGYQPQHF
clone_size: few; d_call: -; j_call: TRBJ2-4; v_call: TRBV21-1; cdr3_nt: TGTGCCAGCAGCAAAGCGCGGACTAGCCCACTAGCCAAAAACATTCAGTACTTC; cdr3_aa: CASSKARTSPLAKNIQYF
clone_size: -; d_call: -; j_call: TRBJ1-2; v_call: TRBV27; cdr3_nt: TGTGCCAGCAGTTCCATACAGGGTGGAAAGTATGGCTACACCTTC; cdr3_aa: CASSSIQGGKYGYTF